The 9 T cell receptor beta chains in this list originate from one sample, sequenced in a study of blood T cells in healthy people across ages. The second PCR ran roughly 7 to 12 cycles with a sample-barcoded 5' primer and J-beta primers. TCRdb fed the 5' RACE reads into MiXCR, producing one record per CDR3 protein. The sample carries over 600,000 distinct CDR3 sequences, 40% to 45% recorded once. Sequencing was done on a sample of blood. The receptors were sampled from a man at least 80 years old in good health.

The chain uses TRBV2 and TRBJ2-5; D uncertain. Germline CDR1 reads SNHLY; CDR2 reads FYNNEI. This CDR3 spans 12 amino acids. The V and J ends lost 7 bases and 5 bases respectively, with 11 bases between them. CDR3: CASTQGPETQYF. The CDR3 coding sequence is TGTGCCAGCACCCAAGGTCCCGAGACCCAGTACTTC.

V gene TRBV20-1 combines with J gene TRBJ1-1, with a possible D match to TRBD1 (6 bases). V shed 0 bases and J shed 0 bases, with 17 bases lying between them. The CDR3 totals 17 residues. CDR1 is DFQATT, CDR2 SNEGSKA, per germline (reference sequence). In DNA, the CDR3 is TGCAGTGCTAGAGATCCTCTCGGGGGCGCATTGAACACTGAAGCTTTCTTT. Translating it yields CSARDPLGGALNTEAFF.

J is TRBJ2-1 and V is TRBV6-1; possibly TRBD1 or TRBD2 for D (5 bases each). Deletions cut 11 bases from V and 7 bases from J, with 18 bases between. The length of the CDR3 is 13 residues. Germline values: CDR1 MNHNS, CDR2 SASEGT. CDR3 sequence (DNA): TGTGCCTGCACCGGGACCCCAAGGAATGAGCAGTTCTTC. Amino acids: CACTGTPRNEQFF.

This chain links TRBV3-1 with TRBJ1-6, with a weak D call TRBD1 (5 bases). This CDR3 comprises 14 residues. The germline V and J ends were trimmed by 0 bases and 10 bases, with 10 bases remaining between them. The germline CDR1 and CDR2 sequences are LGHDT and YNNKEL (reference sequence). CDR3 residues: CASSQDHGGSPLHF. DNA for the CDR3: TGTGCCAGCAGCCAAGATCATGGGGGGTCACCCCTCCACTTT.

The chain carries TRBV20-1 and TRBJ1-2; weak D call: TRBD1 (5 bases). Deletions cut 6 bases from V and 4 bases from J, with 12 bases between. Germline CDR1 DFQATT, CDR2 SNEGSKA (reference sequence). The CDR3 sequence is 12 residues long. For the CDR3, the DNA is TGCAGTGCAGGGACCATTCGCTATGGCTACACCTTC. It specifies CSAGTIRYGYTF.

This clonotype was observed many times. The CDR3 DNA reads TGTGCCAGCAGTTTGACAGGATATGGCTACACCTTC. It codes for CASSLTGYGYTF. The chain has TRBV28 and TRBJ1-2; a weak D match, TRBD1 (6 bases). The V gene's germline CDR1 is MDHEN and CDR2 SYDVKM. Trimming took off 3 bases at V and 5 bases at J, with 7 bases between the two ends. The CDR3 spans 12 residues.

The chain has TRBV20-1 and TRBJ1-2; weak D call: TRBD1 (5 bases). Trimming took off 3 bases at V and 1 base at J, with 12 bases between the two ends. This CDR3 is 14 amino acids long. Germline V gene lookup returns CDR1 DFQATT and CDR2 SNEGSKA (reference sequence). CDR3 nucleotide sequence: TGCAGTGCTAGCTGGGGACGGAGTAACTATGGCTACACCTTC. Its translation is CSASWGRSNYGYTF.

The table lists this clonotype with a few counts. At one end, the junction sequence differs from germline, possibly due to a read error. The chain recombines TRBV3-1 with TRBJ2-7; D possibly corresponds to TRBD2 (6 bases). The CDR3 is made up of 14 amino acids. Germline V gene lookup returns CDR1 LGHDT and CDR2 YNNKEL (reference sequence). This chain's CDR3 is CASSQGGQRSEQYF. The CDR3 DNA reads as TGTGCCAGCAGTCAAGGAGGGCAGCGTTCCGAGCAGTACTTC.

A few counts support this clonotype. V and J are TRBV20-1 and TRBJ2-7, with 7 bases aligning to TRBD2. V dropped 3 bases and J dropped 0; count of bases not matched to a gene: 11. CDR3 length: 16 residues. Germline V gene sequence: CDR1 DFQATT, CDR2 SNEGSKA (reference sequence). DNA of the CDR3: TGCAGTGCTAGTGGTGGGGGTAGCGGGTCCTCCTACGAGCAGTACTTC. Protein: CSASGGGSGSSYEQYF.